The sequence of this T cell receptor beta chain was determined in a study of shared clonotypes between healthy human individuals. General observations from the study: Roughly 4.6% of naive CD4 clonotypes were common to several donors. Generally, estimated richness proved larger in naive subsets than it did in memory subsets.

As defined, naive CD8 cells were CD45RO-negative and positively selected for CCR7, with terminally differentiated effector memory CD45RA+ cells excluded. None of the donors, who were healthy HIV-negative adults, had recently had acute infections or vaccinations. CDR1 is SNHLY, CDR2 FYNNEI, per germline. V was trimmed by 2 bases and J by 3 bases, leaving 13 bases between them. The CDR3 has 15 residues. As for this clone: What it recognizes is unknown.

The assay was immunoSEQ multiplex PCR, and TCRdb's table has in-frame clones only and misses some. This sample has about 2.2 million clones, with 85% to 95% found just once. J is TRBJ1-2 and V is TRBV2, with D tentatively TRBD1 (5 bases). Sequenced material: naive CD8+ T cells from PBMCs. This receptor was taken from a man between 18 and 35 years old in good health. Some clones in this sample may be carry-over from other donors' samples. CDR3 amino acids: CASSESPTGHYGYTF. The CDR3 nucleotides are TGTGCCAGCAGTGAATCACCCACGGGGCACTATGGCTACACCTTC.